The 5 T cell receptor beta chains below come from one sample, sequenced in a study of response to subunit inactivated influenza vaccine. One entry per CDR3 protein results from TCRdb running MiXCR on the RT-PCR reads. The table has about 650,000 distinct CDR3 sequences, roughly 15% seen once. The sample in question was PBMCs from blood, obtained around two weeks before vaccination. These TCRs come from a man aged 45-65 years who received an inactivated influenza vaccine.

This sequence joins TRBV14 and TRBJ2-3; perhaps TRBD1 as D (6 bases). The CDR3 loop spans 14 amino acids. Germline-derived CDR1 and CDR2 are SGHDN and FVKESK. Trimming took off 3 bases at V and 2 bases at J, with 9 bases between the two ends. CDR3 DNA: TGTGCCAGCAGCCAGGGACACCCCACAGATACGCAGTATTTT. It yields the protein CASSQGHPTDTQYF.

CDR3 residues: CASSQDRALKREAFF. The CDR3 nucleotides are TGTGCCAGCAGCCAAGATCGGGCCCTTAAGAGAGAAGCTTTCTTT. V usage is TRBV3-1 and J usage is TRBJ1-1; D is unclear. Looked up from germline, CDR1 is LGHDT and CDR2 is YNNKEL (reference sequence). CDR3 length: 15 residues. V lost 0 bases and J lost 8, with 16 bases in between. The whole variable domain, remainder taken from reference TRBV3-1 and TRBJ1-1, is DTAVSQTPKYLVTQMGNDKSIKCEQNLGHDTMYWYKQDSKKFLKIMFSYNNKELIINETVPNRFSPKSPDKAHLNLHINSLELGDSAVYFCASSQDRALKREAFFGQGTRLTVV.

There are a few counts of this clonotype. The chain employs TRBV2 and TRBJ2-3; 10 bases align to TRBD2. CDR3 length equals 14 residues. The trim removed 6 bases at V and 10 bases at J, leaving 10 bases unmatched. The germline V gene has CDR1 SNHLY and CDR2 FYNNEI. CDR3 coding DNA: TGTGCCAGCAGAAATCTAGCGGGGGTTGGTCCGCAGTATTTT. It translates to CASRNLAGVGPQYF.

The rearrangement joins TRBV25-1 to TRBJ2-2, with D uncertain. The V gene's germline CDR1 is MGHDK and CDR2 SYGVNS. The CDR3 extends over 13 amino acids. V was shortened by 4 bases and J by 0 bases, with 3 bases between the two germline ends. The CDR3 region has the DNA TGTGCCAGCAGTGCCACGAACACCGGGGAGCTGTTTTTT. Its protein product is CASSATNTGELFF.

V is TRBV7-2 and J is TRBJ2-5; no clear D. Germline V gene sequence: CDR1 SGHTA, CDR2 FQGNSA. The CDR3 covers 12 residues. Trimming pared 5 bases from V and 5 bases from J, leaving 9 bases between. The CDR3 region has the DNA TGTGCCAGCAGCCCCCCTTGGGAGACCCAGTACTTC. Encoded protein: CASSPPWETQYF.